This TCR beta chain was sequenced in a study of control samples from healthy donors and cancer patients. The CDR3 totals 16 residues. Per germline, CDR1 SGHRS and CDR2 YFSETQ. The V and J ends lost 5 bases and 3 bases, in that order; junction bases with no gene match: 10. Sequencing was performed with immunoSEQ multiplex PCR; in TCRdb, only in-frame clones are kept and a portion is missing. The sample includes approximately 87,000 clones, 91% of them seen just once. The receptor comes from a man between 45 and 60 years old in good health. The chain is built from TRBV5-1 and TRBJ2-3; TRBD2 matches 9 bases. Sequenced material: blood. The CDR3 bases are TGCGCCAGCAGTTCGTCTAGCGGGGCTACTACAGATACGCAGTATTTT. Amino acids: CASSSSSGATTDTQYF.